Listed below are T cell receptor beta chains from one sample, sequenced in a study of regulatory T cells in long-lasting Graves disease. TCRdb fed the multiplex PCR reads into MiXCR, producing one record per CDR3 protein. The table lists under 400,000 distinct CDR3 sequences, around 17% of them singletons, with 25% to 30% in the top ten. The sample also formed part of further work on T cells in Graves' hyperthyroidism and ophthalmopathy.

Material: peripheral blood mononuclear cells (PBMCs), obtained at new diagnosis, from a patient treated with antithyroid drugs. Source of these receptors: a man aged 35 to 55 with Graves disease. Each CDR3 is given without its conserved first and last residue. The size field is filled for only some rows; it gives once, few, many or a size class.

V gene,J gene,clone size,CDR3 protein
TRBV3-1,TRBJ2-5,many,ASSQEGGEETQY
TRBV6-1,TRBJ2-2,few,ASSFHRGRSTGELF
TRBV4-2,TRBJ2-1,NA,ASSRQGAGEQF
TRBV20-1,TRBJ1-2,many,SARQTSGQGYGYT
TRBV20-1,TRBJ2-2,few,SALGRGLVGELF
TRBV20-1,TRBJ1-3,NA,SARVPSSGNTIY
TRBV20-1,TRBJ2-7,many,SARDRGHEQY
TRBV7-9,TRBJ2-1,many,ASNLAEQGSIGQF
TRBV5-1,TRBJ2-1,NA,ASSLARDRVYNEQF
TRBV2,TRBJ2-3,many,ASRTSGSTTQY
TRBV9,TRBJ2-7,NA,ASSETGGKQY
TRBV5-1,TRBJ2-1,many,ASSFGSWGNEQF
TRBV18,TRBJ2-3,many,ASSPPTGGGDTQY
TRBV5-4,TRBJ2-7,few,ASSLTVSSHEQY
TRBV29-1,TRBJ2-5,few,SVGDSLAGAETQY
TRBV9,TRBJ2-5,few,ASTTDREETQY
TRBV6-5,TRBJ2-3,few,ASSYNAYHYNTDTQY
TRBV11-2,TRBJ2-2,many,ASSLLGGTTNTGELF
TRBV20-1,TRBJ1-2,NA,SARDFLQGDYGYT
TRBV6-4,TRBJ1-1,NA,ASSDQGGLEAF
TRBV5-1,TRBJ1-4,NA,ASRSNTRGDNEKLF
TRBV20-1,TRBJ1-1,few,SAEDRGLAF
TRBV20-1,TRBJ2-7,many,SANYRALSYEQY
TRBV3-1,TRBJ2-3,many,ASSQPQGGADTQY
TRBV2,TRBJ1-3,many,ASRGTGSGNTIY
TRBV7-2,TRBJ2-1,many,ASSPTTQRDAFNEQF
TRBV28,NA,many,ASSFRGLGETQY
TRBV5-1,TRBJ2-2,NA,ASSPRTTGELF
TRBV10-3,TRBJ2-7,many,ATSTPRQVPYEQY
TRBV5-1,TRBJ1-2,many,ASSLAATGYGYT